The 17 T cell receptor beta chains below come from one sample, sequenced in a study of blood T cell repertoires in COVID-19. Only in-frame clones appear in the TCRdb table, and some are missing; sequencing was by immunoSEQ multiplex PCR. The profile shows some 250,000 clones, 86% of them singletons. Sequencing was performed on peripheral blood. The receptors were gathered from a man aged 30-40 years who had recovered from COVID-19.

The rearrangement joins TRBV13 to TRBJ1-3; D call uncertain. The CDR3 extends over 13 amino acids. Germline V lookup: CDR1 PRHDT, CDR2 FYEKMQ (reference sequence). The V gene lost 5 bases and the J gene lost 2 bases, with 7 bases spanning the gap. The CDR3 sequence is CASSLQTGNTIYF. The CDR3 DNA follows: TGTGCCAGCAGCCTCCAGACTGGAAACACCATATATTTT.

The CDR3 protein is CASSWSSYNSPLHF. Written as DNA, the CDR3 is TGTGCCAGCAGTTGGAGCTCCTATAATTCACCCCTCCACTTT. The chain joins TRBV6-5 to TRBJ1-6; no clear D gene. Trimming removed 4 bases from V and 0 bases from J, with 4 bases in between. The germline V gene encodes CDR1 MNHEY and CDR2 SVGAGI. CDR3 length: 14 residues.

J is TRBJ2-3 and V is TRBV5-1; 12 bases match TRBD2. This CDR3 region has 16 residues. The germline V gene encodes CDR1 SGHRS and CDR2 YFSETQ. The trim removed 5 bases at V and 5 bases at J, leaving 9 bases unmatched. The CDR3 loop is CASSVGPTSGGDTQYF. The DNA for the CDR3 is TGCGCCAGCAGTGTTGGGCCGACTAGCGGGGGAGATACGCAGTATTTT. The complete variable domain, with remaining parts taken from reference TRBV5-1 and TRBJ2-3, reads KAGVTQTPRYLIKTRGQQVTLSCSPISGHRSVSWYQQTPGQGLQFLFEYFSETQRNKGNFPGRFSGRQFSNSRSEMNVSTLELGDSALYLCASSVGPTSGGDTQYFGPGTRLTVL.

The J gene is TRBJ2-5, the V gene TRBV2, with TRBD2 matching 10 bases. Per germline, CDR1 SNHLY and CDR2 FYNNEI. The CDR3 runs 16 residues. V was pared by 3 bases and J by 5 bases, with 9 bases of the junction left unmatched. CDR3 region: CASSDSQRGGRETQYF. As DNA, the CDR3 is TGTGCCAGCAGTGATTCGCAGCGGGGGGGCCGTGAGACCCAGTACTTC.

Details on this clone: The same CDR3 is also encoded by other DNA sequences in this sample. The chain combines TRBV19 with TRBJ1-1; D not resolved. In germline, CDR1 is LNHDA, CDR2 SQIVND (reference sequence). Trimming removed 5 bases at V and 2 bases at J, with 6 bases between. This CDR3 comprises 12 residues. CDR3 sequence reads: CASSPLNTEAFF. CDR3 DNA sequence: TGTGCCAGTAGTCCCTTAAACACTGAAGCTTTCTTT.

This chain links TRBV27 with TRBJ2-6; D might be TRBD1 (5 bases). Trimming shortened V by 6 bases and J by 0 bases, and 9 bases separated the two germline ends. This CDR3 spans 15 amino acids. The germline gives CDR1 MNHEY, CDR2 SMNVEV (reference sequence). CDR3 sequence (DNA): TGTGCCAGCAGACCGACAGTCTCTGGGGCCAACGTCCTGACTTTC. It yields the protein CASRPTVSGANVLTF.

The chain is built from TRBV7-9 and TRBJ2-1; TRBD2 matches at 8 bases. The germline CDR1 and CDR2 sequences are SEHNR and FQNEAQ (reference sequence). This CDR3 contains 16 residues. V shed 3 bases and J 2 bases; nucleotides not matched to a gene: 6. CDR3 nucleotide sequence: TGTGCCAGCAGCTTGAATAGCGGGGCCCCCTACAATGAGCAGTTCTTC. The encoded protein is CASSLNSGAPYNEQFF.

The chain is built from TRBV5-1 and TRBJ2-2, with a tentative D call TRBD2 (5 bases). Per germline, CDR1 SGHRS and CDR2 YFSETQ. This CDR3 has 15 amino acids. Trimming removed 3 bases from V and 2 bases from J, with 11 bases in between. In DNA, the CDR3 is TGCGCCAGCAGCTGTATCGGGATCAACACCGGGGAGCTGTTTTTT. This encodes CASSCIGINTGELFF.

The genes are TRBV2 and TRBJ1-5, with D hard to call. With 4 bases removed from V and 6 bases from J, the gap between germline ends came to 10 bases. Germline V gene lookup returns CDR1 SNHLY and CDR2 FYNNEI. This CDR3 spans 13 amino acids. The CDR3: CASSAGIRQPQHF. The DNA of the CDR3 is TGTGCCAGCAGTGCAGGAATTCGTCAGCCCCAGCATTTT.

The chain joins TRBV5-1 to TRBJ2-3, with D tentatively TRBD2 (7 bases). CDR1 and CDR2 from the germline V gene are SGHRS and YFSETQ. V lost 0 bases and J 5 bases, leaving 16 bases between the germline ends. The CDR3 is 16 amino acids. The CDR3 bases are TGCGCCAGCAGCTTGGTGGTGTCGGGGGGCAAAGATACGCAGTATTTT. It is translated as CASSLVVSGGKDTQYF.

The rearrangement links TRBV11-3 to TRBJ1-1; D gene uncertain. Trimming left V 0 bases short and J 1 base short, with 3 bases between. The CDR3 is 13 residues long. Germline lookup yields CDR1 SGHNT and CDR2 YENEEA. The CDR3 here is CASSLDWNTEAFF. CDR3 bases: TGTGCCAGCAGCTTAGACTGGAACACTGAAGCTTTCTTT.

DNA of the CDR3: TGCGCCAGCAGTAAGGGACAGGGGCATGAGCAGTTCTTC. It yields the protein CASSKGQGHEQFF. V is TRBV10-1 and J is TRBJ2-1, with 10 positions matching TRBD1. CDR1 WNHNN and CDR2 SYGVQD come from the germline V gene (reference sequence). Trimming at V came to 5 bases and at J to 8 bases, leaving 3 bases not matched to a gene. The length of the CDR3 is 13 residues.

The CDR3 is CAGQTGGRNEQFF. The CDR3 region has the DNA TGTGCCGGCCAGACAGGGGGTCGGAATGAGCAGTTCTTC. The gene calls are TRBV12-3 or TRBV12-4 and TRBJ2-1; 9 bases agree with TRBD1. With V trimmed by 11 bases and J by 7 bases, 9 bases remained unmatched. The CDR3 length is 13 residues.

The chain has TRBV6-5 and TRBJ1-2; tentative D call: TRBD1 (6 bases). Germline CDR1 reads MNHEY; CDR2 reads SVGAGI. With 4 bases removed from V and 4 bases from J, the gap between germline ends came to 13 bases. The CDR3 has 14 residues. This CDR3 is CASSSIEGVYGYTF. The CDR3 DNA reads TGTGCCAGCAGTTCGATAGAGGGGGTCTATGGCTACACCTTC.

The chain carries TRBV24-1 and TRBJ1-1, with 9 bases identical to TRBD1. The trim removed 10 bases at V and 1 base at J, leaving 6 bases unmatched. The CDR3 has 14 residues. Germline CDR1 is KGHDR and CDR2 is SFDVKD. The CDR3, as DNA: TGTGCCACACGACCGACAGGGGGGAACACTGAAGCTTTCTTT. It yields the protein CATRPTGGNTEAFF.

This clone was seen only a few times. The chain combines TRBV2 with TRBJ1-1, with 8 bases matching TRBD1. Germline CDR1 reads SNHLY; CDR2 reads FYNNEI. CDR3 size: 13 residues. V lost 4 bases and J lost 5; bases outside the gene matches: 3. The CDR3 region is CASSGYRGTEAFF. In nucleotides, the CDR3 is TGTGCCAGCAGTGGGTACAGGGGGACTGAAGCTTTCTTT.

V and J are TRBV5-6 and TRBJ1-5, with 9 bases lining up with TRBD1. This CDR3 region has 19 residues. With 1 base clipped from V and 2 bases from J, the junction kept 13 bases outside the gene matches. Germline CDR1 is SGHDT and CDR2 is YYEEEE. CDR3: CASSLFTGGFVLGNQPQHF. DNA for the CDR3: TGTGCCAGCAGCTTGTTCACAGGGGGCTTTGTCTTAGGCAATCAGCCCCAGCATTTT.